This T cell receptor (beta chain) was documented in a study of blood T cell repertoires in COVID-19 (dated by TCRdb to 2019 to 2021). Describing the broader study: Samples from collaborators originated in the United States, Italy and Spain and spanned both the acute and convalescent phases of COVID-19. Samples were obtained from the ongoing ImmuneRACE study (first 160 participants) and from about 1,300 subjects provided by 6 global collaborators. The sample metadata nearly always contained a de-identified subject ID, COVID-19 status, age in years and sex. Where available, HLA class I and class II types were taken from metadata supplied by the sample provider and were not determined by assay-based typing. The material from the prospective study consisted of cDNA or gDNA derived from T cells, B-cell-depleted T cells, or PBMCs. The repertoires were released in a freely available public database meant as a resource for research on the immune response to SARS-CoV-2. Subjects who had been exposed to COVID-19, were actively infected with it, or had recovered from it provided the deeply sampled blood TCRbeta repertoires that made up the dataset.

About this clone itself: Its specific antigen is unknown. Base qualities are not provided; no much larger clone lies one nucleotide away.

Each collaborating institution followed its own protocols to collect whole blood in K2EDTA tubes. For TCRbeta analysis, collaborators shipped samples in one of three forms: frozen whole blood, isolated PBMCs, or DNA extracted from either of those sample types. TCRbeta CDR3 regions were amplified from genomic DNA by means of the immunoSEQ Assay, a bias-controlled multiplex PCR. The published analysis was carried out like this. The number of nucleated cells in each sample was estimated from the amplification of reference gene primers within the assay. To quantify the absolute abundance of each unique TCRbeta CDR3 rearrangement, sequence reads were collapsed and filtered. For each sample, productive Simpson clonality was calculated by taking the square root of Simpson's diversity index across productive rearrangements. TCRdb took this table from immuneACCESS and kept in-frame rearrangements with V and J called. Such tables lack part of the clones; where checked against another copy, unresolved V genes explain under half of the gap, and the rest is unexplained. The DNA gave D and trimming, while V, J and clone size come from that table. Within this sample are approximately 260,000 clones, with 82% of them counted one time only. The ten largest clones capture 4.5% to 6% of the sample.

Findings and caveats that apply to the study as a whole: How much clinical and demographic metadata was included differed by source and by participant, and the metadata was provided uncurated.

The receptor comes from a woman over 75 with active or convalescent COVID-19. The material sequenced was peripheral blood.

The CDR3 is CASSRGTGNTGELFF. The DNA reads as follows: TGTGCCAGCAGCCGGGGGACAGGGAACACCGGGGAGCTGTTTTTT. This sequence uses TRBV7-9 and TRBJ2-2; 8 central bases correspond to TRBD1. The germline V gene (reference sequence) yields SEHNR for CDR1 and FQNEAQ for CDR2. The junction shows trimming of 5 bases on V and 1 base on J, and the gene matches do not reach 3 bases of it. Including the terminal cysteine and phenylalanine, the CDR3 comprises 15 residues. Only CDR3 DNA remains: 45 bases, in frame from the first base.